The 32 T cell receptor beta chains presented below share a single source sample, sequenced in a study of blood T cells in healthy people across ages. Then a second PCR, running about 7 to 11 cycles, was carried out with a sample-barcoded 5' primer and a J-beta primer mix. Each CDR3 protein is one row after TCRdb ran MiXCR on the 5' RACE reads. The sample yields fewer than 2,000,000 distinct CDR3 sequences, about 35% seen once. Specimen: blood. All receptors come from a woman aged 25 to 45 in good health.

CDR3: CSASLAGAEQFF. The CDR3 nucleotides are TGCAGTGCTTCACTAGCGGGGGCTGAGCAGTTCTTC. The chain has TRBV20-1 and TRBJ2-1; the match to TRBD2 covers 11 bases. The CDR3 extends over 12 amino acids. V trimming: 5 bases; J trimming: 9 bases; junction bases outside the gene matches: 3. CDR1 is DFQATT, CDR2 SNEGSKA, per germline (reference sequence).

About this clonotype itself: Compared with germline, one end of the junction differs, possibly owing to a read error. This rearrangement joins TRBV12-3 or TRBV12-4 to TRBJ1-2, with 9 bases aligning to TRBD1. The CDR3 contains 14 residues. This chain's CDR3 is CASSRDRDNCGYTF. Written as DNA, the CDR3 is TGTGCCAGCAGTCGGGACAGGGATAACTGTGGCTACACCTTC.

This clonotype was counted only a few times. The V call is TRBV5-5, the J call TRBJ2-7; 12 bases align to TRBD2. J lost 0 bases, V lost 4 bases, and 11 bases had no gene match. Germline-derived CDR1 and CDR2 are SGHKS and YYEKEE (reference sequence). The CDR3 has 18 residues. This CDR3 is CASSPSTSGGIHSYEQYF. As DNA, the CDR3 is TGTGCCAGCAGCCCGTCGACTAGCGGGGGAATACACTCCTACGAGCAGTACTTC.

This clonotype was observed a handful of times. The gene calls are TRBV6-5 and TRBJ2-7; 9 bases match TRBD2. The CDR3 extends over 16 amino acids. Losses at the gene ends were 0 bases for V and 3 bases for J; bases not matched to a gene: 6. Looked up from germline, CDR1 is MNHEY and CDR2 is SVGAGI. This CDR3 is CASSYSLSGRFYEQYF. The CDR3 coding sequence is TGTGCCAGCAGTTACTCACTAAGCGGGAGGTTCTACGAGCAGTACTTC.

This sequence joins TRBV20-1 and TRBJ1-2, with a tentative D call TRBD1 (5 bases). Per the germline V gene, CDR1 is DFQATT and CDR2 is SNEGSKA (reference sequence). Between the trimmed V and J ends, which lost 2 bases and 2 bases, there was a span of 12 bases. This CDR3 has 14 residues. The CDR3 coding sequence is TGCAGTGCTAGACAGGGTAGTCAAAACTATGGCTACACCTTC. It specifies CSARQGSQNYGYTF.

The gene calls are TRBV5-1 and TRBJ1-1; D is undetermined. The V and J ends lost 2 bases and 0 bases respectively, with 14 bases between them. The CDR3 extends over 16 amino acids. Germline CDR1 SGHRS, CDR2 YFSETQ. The CDR3 sequence: CASSLLTMAVNTEAFF. Written as DNA, the CDR3 is TGCGCCAGCAGCTTACTTACTATGGCCGTGAACACTGAAGCTTTCTTT. Full variable domain (remainder filled in from reference TRBV5-1 and TRBJ1-1): KAGVTQTPRYLIKTRGQQVTLSCSPISGHRSVSWYQQTPGQGLQFLFEYFSETQRNKGNFPGRFSGRQFSNSRSEMNVSTLELGDSALYLCASSLLTMAVNTEAFFGQGTRLTVV.

The V gene is TRBV12-3 or TRBV12-4, the J gene TRBJ2-3; no firm D call. Trimming cost V 2 bases and J 3 bases, with 6 bases left between them. CDR3 length: 13 amino acids. CDR3 nucleotides: TGTGCCAGCAGTTTACAGAGAACAGATACGCAGTATTTT. It is translated as CASSLQRTDTQYF.

This clonotype appeared a few times. The chain carries TRBV9 and TRBJ2-3, with TRBD2 identical over 8 bases. V dropped 5 bases and J dropped 4; count of bases not matched to a gene: 12. The CDR3 is 16 amino acids. Germline CDR1 reads SGDLS; CDR2 reads YYNGEE. The CDR3 here is CASSQGLAPISDTQYF. The CDR3 DNA is TGTGCCAGCAGTCAAGGACTAGCTCCAATTTCAGATACGCAGTATTTT.

This chain joins TRBV6-1 and TRBJ1-2; D is unresolved. The germline gives CDR1 MNHNS, CDR2 SASEGT. The CDR3 totals 14 residues. Deletions cut 2 bases from V and 2 bases from J, with 9 bases between. CDR3 sequence: CASSETSPNYGYTF. Written as DNA, the CDR3 is TGTGCCAGCAGTGAAACCTCCCCAAACTATGGCTACACCTTC.

V is TRBV5-1 and J is TRBJ2-3; D gene unclear. Germline CDR1 SGHRS, CDR2 YFSETQ. This CDR3 comprises 14 residues. V was pared by 4 bases and J by 2 bases, with 11 bases between. CDR3 coding DNA: TGCGCCAGCAGCATGACACCGAACACAGATACGCAGTATTTT. This translates into CASSMTPNTDTQYF.

This clonotype occurred a few times. In nucleotides, the CDR3 is TGTGCCAGCAGTGAAAGGGGTGGTCCCCTGAACGAGCAGTACTTC. This translates into CASSERGGPLNEQYF. This chain connects TRBV2 to TRBJ2-7, with a weak D call TRBD1 (5 bases). V shed 2 bases and J shed 5 bases, with 16 bases lying between them. Germline assignment: CDR1 SNHLY and CDR2 FYNNEI. This CDR3 is built from 15 residues.

For this clonotype: This may be a read error: a much more frequent sequence differs by one nucleotide. The rearrangement uses TRBV3-1 and TRBJ2-1; weak D call: TRBD2 (5 bases). V shed 4 bases and J shed 2 bases, with 12 bases lying between them. CDR1 LGHDT and CDR2 YNNKEL come from the germline V gene (reference sequence). The CDR3 length is 15 residues. The CDR3: CASSLGFGAYNEQFF. The CDR3 nucleotides are TGTGCCAGCAGCCTCGGGTTCGGGGCCTACAATGAGCAGTTCTTC.

This clonotype has at least ten counts. The CDR3 DNA reads TGCAGCGTTAGACTAGTCCAAGAGACCCAGTACTTC. It encodes CSVRLVQETQYF. This chain uses TRBV29-1 with TRBJ2-5, with a possible D match to TRBD2 (6 bases). Trimming removed 5 bases from V and 1 base from J, with 8 bases in between. The CDR3 runs to 12 residues. CDR1 is SQVTM and CDR2 is ANQGSEA in the germline V gene.

The chain recombines TRBV7-9 with TRBJ1-4; D uncertain. The CDR3 runs 16 residues. Between the trimmed V and J ends, which lost 4 bases and 0 bases, there was a span of 12 bases. CDR1 is SEHNR and CDR2 is FQNEAQ in the germline V gene (reference sequence). The CDR3 bases are TGTGCCAGCAGCTCAGGACGGCGTGCAACTAATGAAAAACTGTTTTTT. It specifies CASSSGRRATNEKLFF. Full variable domain (rest looked up from reference TRBV7-9 and TRBJ1-4): DTGVSQNPRHKITKRGQNVTFRCDPISEHNRLYWYRQTLGQGPEFLTYFQNEAQLEKSRLLSDRFSAERPKGSFSTLEIQRTEQGDSAMYLCASSSGRRATNEKLFFGSGTQLSVL.

This clonotype occurred a few times. The chain links TRBV4-2 to TRBJ2-7; no firm D call. The CDR3 spans 16 residues. Trimming took off 0 bases at V and 1 base at J, with 13 bases between the two ends. Germline V gives CDR1 LGHNA, CDR2 YNFKEQ. The chain's CDR3 is CASSQELLTGSYEQYF. The DNA of the CDR3 is TGTGCCAGCAGCCAAGAATTGCTCACGGGTTCCTACGAGCAGTACTTC.

The chain uses TRBV27 and TRBJ1-2; maybe TRBD1 (5 bases). Trimming pared 0 bases from V and 4 bases from J, leaving 12 bases between. CDR1 and CDR2 from the germline V gene are MNHEY and SMNVEV (reference sequence). The CDR3 has 15 residues. CDR3 DNA: TGTGCCAGCAGTTTATCGAGTCAGGGTGCCTATGGCTACACCTTC. Its protein is CASSLSSQGAYGYTF.

The chain carries TRBV20-1 and TRBJ2-1; perhaps TRBD1 as D (5 bases). V shed 6 bases and J shed 6 bases, with 15 bases lying between them. CDR3 length: 13 residues. In germline, CDR1 is DFQATT, CDR2 SNEGSKA (reference sequence). DNA for the CDR3: TGCAGTGCCAGGGTACCCTGGGGCAATGAGCAGTTCTTC. Translated, it gives CSARVPWGNEQFF.

The J gene is TRBJ2-5, the V gene TRBV4-2, with unresolved D. Germline assignment: CDR1 LGHNA and CDR2 YNFKEQ. This CDR3 is built from 16 residues. Trimming removed 0 bases at V and 0 bases at J, with 11 bases between. The CDR3 DNA reads as TGTGCCAGCAGCCAAGACGGTGGCAGCCACCAAGAGACCCAGTACTTC. This codes for CASSQDGGSHQETQYF.

This clonotype was seen more than once but under ten times. This chain joins TRBV27 and TRBJ2-5, with 8 nucleotides matching TRBD2. CDR3 length equals 14 residues. V lost 4 bases, J lost 2 bases, and 3 bases stayed unmatched. Germline loops: CDR1 MNHEY, CDR2 SMNVEV (reference sequence). The CDR3 nucleotides are TGTGCCAGCAGTTCCCAGCGGGGGCAAGAGACCCAGTACTTC. Encoded protein: CASSSQRGQETQYF.

V gene TRBV7-9 combines with J gene TRBJ2-7; 7 bases align to TRBD2. This CDR3 comprises 16 residues. CDR1 is SEHNR and CDR2 is FQNEAQ in the germline V gene (reference sequence). The junction had 9 bases not matched to a gene; V was cut back by 4 bases and J by 0 bases. The CDR3 DNA follows: TGTGCCAGCAGCTCTTCCTCTAGCGGAAGCTCCTACGAGCAGTACTTC. Residues: CASSSSSSGSSYEQYF.

The CDR3 nucleotides are TGTGCCAGCAGCCCATCCCCGAAGGGTTCACAAGAGACCCAGTACTTC. Amino acid sequence: CASSPSPKGSQETQYF. This chain connects TRBV4-2 to TRBJ2-5; D remains unclear. Trimming removed 4 bases at V and 2 bases at J, with 17 bases between. The CDR3 contains 16 residues. Germline V gives CDR1 LGHNA, CDR2 YNFKEQ.

The chain links TRBV21-1 to TRBJ2-1; the table gives TRBD2 as D, unverified against the DNA. TRBV21-1 is classified as a pseudogene. The CDR3 is made up of 16 amino acids. CDR3 in amino acids: CASSKESTSGGNEQFF. In DNA, the CDR3 is TGTGCCAGCAGCAAAGAATCGACTAGCGGGGGGAATGAGCAGTTCTTC.

This clonotype was detected only a few times. The J gene is TRBJ2-2, the V gene TRBV4-2, with 13 bases matching TRBD2. The CDR3 loop spans 17 amino acids. The J segment lost 8 bases and the V segment lost 3 bases, leaving 9 bases of the junction unmatched. Per germline, CDR1 LGHNA and CDR2 YNFKEQ. The CDR3 is CASSQAGTSGNSGELFF. The CDR3 DNA is TGTGCCAGCAGCCAGGCCGGGACTAGCGGGAATTCAGGGGAGCTGTTTTTT.

This sequence joins TRBV7-3 and TRBJ2-1; D perhaps matches TRBD1 (6 bases). CDR3 length: 17 residues. CDR1 is SGHTA, CDR2 FQGTGA, per germline. The germline V and J ends were trimmed by 0 bases and 4 bases, with 16 bases remaining between them. CDR3 nucleotides: TGTGCCAGCAGCTTAACGTTAACAGGGAGTAGATACAATGAGCAGTTCTTC. Encoded protein: CASSLTLTGSRYNEQFF.

The J gene is TRBJ2-1, the V gene TRBV6-1; unclear D gene. The CDR3 covers 11 residues. Trimming cost V 8 bases and J 3 bases, with 5 bases left between them. CDR1 is MNHNS and CDR2 is SASEGT in the germline V gene. The CDR3 reads CASVSYNEQFF. The DNA for the CDR3 is TGTGCCAGCGTCAGCTACAATGAGCAGTTCTTC.

This clonotype has only a few counts. The chain has TRBV5-1 and TRBJ2-1, with 9 bases that match TRBD2. Trimming took 4 bases from V and 5 from J; bases not matched to a gene: 7. Germline CDR1 reads SGHRS; CDR2 reads YFSETQ. This CDR3 region has 15 residues. CDR3 residues: CASSPGTSYNNEQFF. CDR3 DNA sequence: TGCGCCAGCAGCCCCGGGACTAGCTACAACAATGAGCAGTTCTTC.

The J gene is TRBJ1-1, the V gene TRBV13, with 8 bases identical to TRBD1. Looked up from germline, CDR1 is PRHDT and CDR2 is FYEKMQ (reference sequence). V shed 0 bases and J 0 bases; nucleotides not matched to a gene: 3. The CDR3 extends over 16 amino acids. The CDR3 region has the DNA TGTGCCAGCAGCTTAGGGGGACAGGTAATGAACACTGAAGCTTTCTTT. Translation: CASSLGGQVMNTEAFF.

CDR3 sequence reads: CANSQGVVNNEQFF. The CDR3 DNA reads as TGTGCCAACTCGCAGGGGGTCGTGAACAATGAGCAGTTCTTC. This chain uses TRBV7-9 with TRBJ2-1; 7 bases are shared with TRBD1. Germline V gene sequence: CDR1 SEHNR, CDR2 FQNEAQ (reference sequence). V gave up 10 bases and J gave up 5 bases; unmatched junction bases: 11. There are 14 residues in the CDR3.

This clonotype was seen only a few times. The chain employs TRBV29-1 and TRBJ2-3; TRBD2 might be the D (6 bases). CDR3 length equals 14 residues. V lost 7 bases to trimming and J lost 0 bases, with 14 bases between them. CDR1 is SQVTM, CDR2 ANQGSEA, per germline. This CDR3 is CSAPSGGSTDTQYF. The CDR3 coding sequence is TGCAGCGCCCCTTCCGGGGGTAGCACAGATACGCAGTATTTT.

The J gene is TRBJ1-1, the V gene TRBV5-5; no firm D call. The CDR3 has 16 amino acids. Per germline, CDR1 SGHKS and CDR2 YYEKEE (reference sequence). Trimming shortened V by 0 bases and J by 3 bases, and 15 bases separated the two germline ends. CDR3 loop: CASSLAPVREYTEAFF. In DNA form, the CDR3 reads TGTGCCAGCAGCTTGGCCCCTGTGCGGGAGTACACTGAAGCTTTCTTT.

This clonotype was detected a few times. The rearrangement links TRBV20-1 to TRBJ1-1; 9 bases agree with TRBD1. The CDR3 is 13 residues long. Trimming at V came to 6 bases and at J to 1 base, leaving 3 bases not matched to a gene. Germline V CDR1 and CDR2: DFQATT, SNEGSKA (reference sequence). The CDR3 sequence: CSATGGGNTEAFF. In DNA form, the CDR3 reads TGCAGTGCAACAGGGGGCGGGAACACTGAAGCTTTCTTT.

The chain uses TRBV28 and TRBJ2-4; 11 bases line up with TRBD2. The J call may be faulty, since TRBJ2-5 better matches the DNA end. The CDR3 contains 16 residues. From germline, CDR1 is MDHEN and CDR2 SYDVKM. Here the CDR3 reads CASTVGLAGGSETQYF. CDR3 nucleotide sequence: TGTGCCAGCACCGTGGGGCTAGCGGGAGGATCGGAGACCCAGTACTTC.